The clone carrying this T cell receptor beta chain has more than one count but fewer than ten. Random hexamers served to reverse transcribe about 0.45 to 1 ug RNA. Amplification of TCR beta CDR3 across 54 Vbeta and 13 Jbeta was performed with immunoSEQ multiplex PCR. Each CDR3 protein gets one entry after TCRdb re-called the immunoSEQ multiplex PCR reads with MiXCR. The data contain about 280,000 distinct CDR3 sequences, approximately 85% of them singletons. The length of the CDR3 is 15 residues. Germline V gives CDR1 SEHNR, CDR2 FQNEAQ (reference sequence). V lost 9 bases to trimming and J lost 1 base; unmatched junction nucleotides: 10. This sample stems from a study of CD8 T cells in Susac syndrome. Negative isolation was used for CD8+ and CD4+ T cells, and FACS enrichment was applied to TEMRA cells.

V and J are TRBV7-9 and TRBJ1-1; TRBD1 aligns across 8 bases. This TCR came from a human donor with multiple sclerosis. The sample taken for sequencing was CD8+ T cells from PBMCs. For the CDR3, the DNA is TGTGCCAGTAGCGCCCGGGACAGGAAGAACACTGAAGCTTTCTTT. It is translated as CASSARDRKNTEAFF.